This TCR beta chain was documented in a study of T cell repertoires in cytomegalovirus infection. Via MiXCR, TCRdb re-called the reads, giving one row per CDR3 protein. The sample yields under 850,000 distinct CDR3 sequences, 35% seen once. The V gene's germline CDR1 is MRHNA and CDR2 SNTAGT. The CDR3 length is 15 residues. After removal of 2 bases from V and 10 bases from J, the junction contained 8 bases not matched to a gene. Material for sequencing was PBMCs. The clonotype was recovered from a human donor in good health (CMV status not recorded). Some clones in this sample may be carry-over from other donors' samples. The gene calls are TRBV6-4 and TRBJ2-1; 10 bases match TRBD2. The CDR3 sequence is CASSDGGLAFNEQFF. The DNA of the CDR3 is TGTGCCAGCAGTGACGGGGGACTAGCGTTCAACGAGCAGTTCTTC.